One and the same sample provided the 9 T cell receptor beta chains below, sequenced in a study of shared clonotypes between healthy human individuals. Sequenced by immunoSEQ multiplex PCR; TCRdb stores in-frame clones only, minus some. The sample contains millions of clones, around 94% of which appear only once. The specimen sequenced was naive CD4+ T cells sorted from blood. Subset of the sample: CD45RA+ positively selected. These receptors were taken from a man aged 18 to 30 in good health.

This clone was counted a single time. The gene calls are TRBV10-1 and TRBJ1-1, with D maybe TRBD1 (5 bases). This CDR3 region has 13 residues. Germline V gives CDR1 WNHNN, CDR2 SYGVQD (reference sequence). The ends were cut back, 7 bases at V and 2 bases at J, with 11 bases in the middle. CDR3 nucleotides: TGCGCCAGCAAAGGGACGGATAACACTGAAGCTTTCTTT. It yields the protein CASKGTDNTEAFF.

The chain uses TRBV2 and TRBJ1-4, with a possible D match to TRBD1 (6 bases). Germline CDR1 SNHLY, CDR2 FYNNEI. This CDR3 spans 13 amino acids. V was clipped by 3 bases and J by 14 bases, with 16 bases between them. CDR3 bases: TGTGCCAGCAGTGACCGGGACTCTGGGGGCCTGTTTTTT. It codes for CASSDRDSGGLFF. Supplemented by reference TRBV2 and TRBJ1-4, the full variable domain reads EPEVTQTPSHQVTQMGQEVILRCVPISNHLYFYWYRQILGQKVEFLVSFYNNEISEKSEIFDDQFSVERPDGSNFTLKIRSTKLEDSAMYFCASSDRDSGGLFFGSGTQLSVL.

V and J are TRBV5-6 and TRBJ1-4; TRBD1 agrees at 9 bases. CDR3 length: 16 residues. Trimming removed 1 base from V and 6 bases from J; junction bases left unmatched: 7. Germline V gene lookup returns CDR1 SGHDT and CDR2 YYEEEE. The DNA for the CDR3 is TGTGCCAGCAGCTTGACCGGACAGGGGATCGATGAAAAACTGTTTTTT. Its protein product is CASSLTGQGIDEKLFF.

This chain links TRBV7-6 with TRBJ2-3, with a tentative D call TRBD2 (5 bases). The V and J ends lost 3 bases and 4 bases respectively, with 14 bases between them. CDR3 length: 15 residues. Germline CDR1 SGHVS, CDR2 FNYEAQ. This CDR3 is CASSLGGLGADTQYF. The CDR3 nucleotides are TGTGCCAGCAGCTTGGGCGGGCTTGGGGCAGATACGCAGTATTTT.

V is TRBV5-1 and J is TRBJ2-7; D gene unclear. Per the germline V gene, CDR1 is SGHRS and CDR2 is YFSETQ. CDR3 size: 12 residues. Trimming shortened V by 0 bases and J by 7 bases, and 8 bases separated the two germline ends. This CDR3 is CASSLVGWEQYF. The CDR3 bases are TGCGCCAGCAGCTTGGTCGGTTGGGAGCAGTACTTC.

V is TRBV11-2 and J is TRBJ2-3; D is perhaps TRBD1 (5 bases). Trimming shortened V by 4 bases and J by 4 bases, and 15 bases separated the two germline ends. The CDR3 extends over 15 amino acids. Looked up from germline, CDR1 is SGHAT and CDR2 is FQNNGV. CDR3 sequence reads: CASSWLGQAPDTQYF. The DNA of the CDR3 is TGTGCCAGCAGCTGGTTGGGGCAGGCCCCAGATACGCAGTATTTT.

V is TRBV5-1 and J is TRBJ2-5; D possibly corresponds to TRBD1 (6 bases). Trimming took off 1 base at V and 2 bases at J, with 18 bases between the two ends. The germline gives CDR1 SGHRS, CDR2 YFSETQ. The CDR3 covers 17 residues. CDR3 nucleotides: TGCGCCAGCAGCTTGTCAGGGGACAAACTAAAACAAGAGACCCAGTACTTC. This codes for CASSLSGDKLKQETQYF.

This clone has just one count. The J gene is TRBJ2-7, the V gene TRBV29-1, with D perhaps being TRBD1 or TRBD2 (5 bases each). This CDR3 has 11 residues. CDR1 is SQVTM, CDR2 ANQGSEA, per germline. Trimming removed 4 bases from V and 7 bases from J, with 11 bases in between. The chain's CDR3 is CSVGYEGEQYF. CDR3 in DNA: TGCAGCGTTGGGTACGAGGGGGAGCAGTACTTC.

As concerns this clone: Other nucleotide sequences from this sample produce the same CDR3. The V and J genes are TRBV4-1 and TRBJ2-6, with TRBD1 as a possible D gene (6 bases). This CDR3 is built from 15 residues. Germline assignment: CDR1 MGHRA and CDR2 YSYEKL. Trimming shortened V by 3 bases and J by 4 bases, and 10 bases separated the two germline ends. This CDR3 reads CASSQTGTGANVLTF. As DNA, the CDR3 is TGCGCCAGCAGCCAGACAGGCACAGGGGCCAACGTCCTGACTTTC.